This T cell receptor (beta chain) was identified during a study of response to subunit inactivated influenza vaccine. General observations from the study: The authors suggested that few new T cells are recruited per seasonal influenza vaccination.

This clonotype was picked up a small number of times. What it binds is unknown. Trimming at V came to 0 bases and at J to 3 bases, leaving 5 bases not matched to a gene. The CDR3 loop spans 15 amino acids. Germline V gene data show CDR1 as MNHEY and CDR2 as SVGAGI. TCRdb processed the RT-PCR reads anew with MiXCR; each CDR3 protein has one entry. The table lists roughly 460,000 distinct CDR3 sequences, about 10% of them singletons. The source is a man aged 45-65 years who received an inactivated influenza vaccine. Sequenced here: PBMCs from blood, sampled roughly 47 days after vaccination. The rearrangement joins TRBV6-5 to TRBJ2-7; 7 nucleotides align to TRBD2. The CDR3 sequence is CASSYSGPSGYEQYF. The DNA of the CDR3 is TGTGCCAGCAGTTACTCAGGACCTAGCGGCTACGAGCAGTACTTC.